Shown below are 22 T cell receptor beta chains from a single sample sequenced in a study of blood T cell repertoires in COVID-19 (TCRdb year 2020). Preparation of the library involved the immunoSEQ multiplex PCR assay. TCRdb provides this immuneACCESS table in a form limited to in-frame rearrangements. Some clones are lacking; in checked studies, under half of them reflect an unresolved V gene, and why the rest are absent is not known. Across this sample there are 95,000 or so clones, with 84% seen only once. The ten biggest clones cover 24% of the sample. The sample taken for sequencing was peripheral blood. Source of these receptors: a human donor in a cohort sampled during active COVID-19.

The gene calls are TRBV5-1 and TRBJ1-2; 9 nucleotides agree with TRBD1. This CDR3 has 15 residues. Losses at the gene ends were 4 bases for V and 6 bases for J; bases not matched to a gene: 10. CDR1 is SGHRS and CDR2 is YFSETQ in the germline V gene. CDR3 loop: CASSGGQGTIDGYTF. The CDR3 nucleotides are TGCGCCAGCAGCGGGGGACAGGGAACTATCGATGGCTACACCTTC.

The J gene is TRBJ2-1, the V gene TRBV7-6; D is perhaps TRBD2 (6 bases). CDR3 size: 12 residues. From germline, CDR1 is SGHVS and CDR2 FNYEAQ. V lost 3 bases to trimming and J lost 15 bases, with 15 bases between them. The DNA for the CDR3 is TGTGCCAGCAGCTTCGCCGACGGGCGGGGGTTCTTC. Translating it yields CASSFADGRGFF. The variable domain in full, completed from reference TRBV7-6 and TRBJ2-1, reads GAGVSQSPRYKVTKRGQDVALRCDPISGHVSLYWYRQALGQGPEFLTYFNYEAQQDKSGLPNDRFSAERPEGSISTLTIQRTEQRDSAMYRCASSFADGRGFFGPGTRLTVL.

The genes are TRBV10-2 and TRBJ2-7, with a weak D call TRBD1 (5 bases). Trimming cost V 6 bases and J 4 bases, with 13 bases left between them. Germline values: CDR1 WSHSY, CDR2 SAAADI. This CDR3 comprises 13 residues. The CDR3 loop is CASSLGAKYEQYF. The CDR3 DNA follows: TGCGCCAGCAGCCTAGGGGCTAAATACGAGCAGTACTTC.

This sequence joins TRBV27 and TRBJ1-2, with 8 bases matching TRBD1. Germline CDR1 is MNHEY and CDR2 is SMNVEV (reference sequence). The CDR3 extends over 14 amino acids. Trimming took 5 bases from V and 2 from J; bases not matched to a gene: 4. The CDR3 spells CASSSNRGNYGYTF. CDR3 bases: TGTGCCAGCAGTAGTAACAGGGGGAACTATGGCTACACCTTC.

The chain employs TRBV24-1 and TRBJ2-1, with 13 bases lining up with TRBD2. Germline values: CDR1 KGHDR, CDR2 SFDVKD. The CDR3 sequence is 14 residues long. The V gene end was trimmed by 5 bases and the J gene end by 11 bases; junction bases not matched to a gene: 5. CDR3 amino acids: CATSGGLAGAQQFF. CDR3 nucleotide sequence: TGTGCCACCAGTGGCGGACTAGCGGGGGCCCAGCAGTTCTTC.

The chain combines TRBV6-5 with TRBJ2-2; TRBD2 is a possible D gene (5 bases). The CDR3 loop spans 13 amino acids. Trimming left V 2 bases short and J 6 bases short, with 7 bases between. From germline, CDR1 is MNHEY and CDR2 SVGAGI. In nucleotides, the CDR3 is TGTGCCAGCAGTTACGCTAGCCCCGGGGAGCTGTTTTTT. The encoded protein is CASSYASPGELFF.

This chain joins TRBV18 and TRBJ2-5; D gene ambiguous. The CDR3 is 14 residues long. Germline loops: CDR1 KGHSH, CDR2 LQKENI. The germline V and J ends were trimmed by 0 bases and 2 bases, with 7 bases remaining between them. The CDR3 nucleotides read TGTGCCAGCTCACCACCTCAGGTACAAGAGACCCAGTACTTC. Encoded protein: CASSPPQVQETQYF.

The V gene is TRBV21-1, the J gene TRBJ2-7; the D call TRBD2 from the table was never checked on the DNA. TRBV21-1 is an annotated pseudogene. This CDR3 is 12 amino acids long. CDR3 DNA sequence: TGTGCCAGCACCCCGGGACTGTACGAGCAGTACTTC. Translated: CASTPGLYEQYF.

The chain employs TRBV5-1 and TRBJ1-1, with 9 positions matching TRBD1. The CDR3 is 16 residues long. V was pared by 4 bases and J by 0 bases, with 7 bases of the junction left unmatched. Germline-derived CDR1 and CDR2 are SGHRS and YFSETQ. The CDR3 loop is CASSASWDRVNTEAFF. The CDR3 coding sequence is TGCGCCAGCAGCGCGTCGTGGGACAGGGTGAACACTGAAGCTTTCTTT.

CDR3 coding DNA: TGTGCCAGCAGCCGGCTGGGACAGGAGGCTGAAAAACTGTTTTTT. Protein product: CASSRLGQEAEKLFF. This rearrangement joins TRBV5-4 to TRBJ1-4; 8 nucleotides line up with TRBD1. V gave up 4 bases and J gave up 7 bases; unmatched junction bases: 9. The CDR3 is 15 amino acids. Germline CDR1 reads SGHNT; CDR2 reads YYREEE (reference sequence).

This clone was seen only once. The gene calls are TRBV9 and TRBJ1-6, with a possible D match to TRBD1 (5 bases). Germline CDR1 is SGDLS and CDR2 is YYNGEE. The CDR3 extends over 14 amino acids. V shed 4 bases and J shed 7 bases, with 12 bases lying between them. The CDR3 sequence: CASSPRQLNSPLHF. The CDR3 bases are TGTGCCAGCAGCCCTCGACAGTTAAATTCACCCCTCCACTTT.

This clone came up a few times. The chain is built from TRBV7-9 and TRBJ1-3, with 7 nucleotides matching TRBD1. Germline assignment: CDR1 SEHNR and CDR2 FQNEAQ (reference sequence). The CDR3 totals 15 residues. The J segment lost 0 bases and the V segment lost 4 bases, leaving 3 bases of the junction unmatched. The DNA for the CDR3 is TGTGCCAGCAGCTCGGGACAGAGCTCTGGAAACACCATATATTTT. This codes for CASSSGQSSGNTIYF.

The chain recombines TRBV27 with TRBJ2-1, with 8 bases aligning to TRBD2. V lost 5 bases and J lost 8; bases outside the gene matches: 11. This CDR3 spans 15 amino acids. Germline V gene data show CDR1 as MNHEY and CDR2 as SMNVEV (reference sequence). CDR3 nucleotides: TGTGCCAGCAGTCCCCCCGGGACTAGGGGTCATGAGCAGTTCTTC. Translation: CASSPPGTRGHEQFF.

The sample holds one count of this clone. V gene TRBV11-3 combines with J gene TRBJ2-1, with a weak D call TRBD1 (6 bases). CDR1 is SGHNT and CDR2 is YENEEA in the germline V gene. This CDR3 has 14 amino acids. The V end was cut by 5 bases, the J end by 0 bases, with 8 bases between. The CDR3 is CASSPGDSYNEQFF. The CDR3 DNA reads TGTGCCAGCAGCCCAGGGGACTCCTACAATGAGCAGTTCTTC.

Regarding this clone: At the DNA level, this CDR3 is encoded by other sequences in the same sample as well. The rearrangement joins TRBV5-1 to TRBJ2-7, with TRBD1 matching 10 bases. CDR3 size: 15 residues. Germline assignment: CDR1 SGHRS and CDR2 YFSETQ. J was trimmed by 2 bases and V by 0 bases; bases with no gene match: 2. The CDR3 loop is CASSLGDRGPYEQYF. CDR3 DNA: TGCGCCAGCAGCTTGGGTGACAGGGGGCCCTACGAGCAGTACTTC.

The chain recombines TRBV27 with TRBJ1-6; the D gene is possibly TRBD1 (5 bases). Per germline, CDR1 MNHEY and CDR2 SMNVEV (reference sequence). Trimming stripped 3 bases from V and 3 bases from J, with 15 bases between. The CDR3 covers 17 residues. DNA of the CDR3: TGTGCCAGCAGTTTGAGGGGAGGTAGAGACTATAATTCACCCCTCCACTTT. Amino acid sequence: CASSLRGGRDYNSPLHF.

The V call is TRBV19, the J call TRBJ1-1; D unclear. The CDR3 runs to 14 residues. V was pared by 3 bases and J by 3 bases, with 11 bases between. Per the germline V gene, CDR1 is LNHDA and CDR2 is SQIVND (reference sequence). The CDR3 sequence: CASSIGEFDTEAFF. Here the CDR3 DNA reads TGTGCCAGTAGTATTGGAGAGTTTGACACTGAAGCTTTCTTT. Drawing the rest from reference TRBV19 and TRBJ1-1, the complete variable domain is DGGITQSPKYLFRKEGQNVTLSCEQNLNHDAMYWYRQDPGQGLRLIYYSQIVNDFQKGDIAEGYSVSREKKESFPLTVTSAQKNPTAFYLCASSIGEFDTEAFFGQGTRLTVV.

This clone has a handful of counts. V gene TRBV2 combines with J gene TRBJ1-5; TRBD1 might be the D (5 bases). The germline V and J ends were trimmed by 5 bases and 0 bases, with 8 bases remaining between them. Germline CDR1 is SNHLY and CDR2 is FYNNEI. This CDR3 comprises 14 residues. CDR3 amino acids: CASSQTDSNQPQHF. The DNA for the CDR3 is TGTGCCAGCAGTCAGACAGATAGCAATCAGCCCCAGCATTTT.

The chain joins TRBV29-1 to TRBJ2-7; 7 nucleotides align to TRBD1. The CDR3 totals 12 residues. CDR1 and CDR2 (germline): SQVTM, ANQGSEA. With 5 bases clipped from V and 0 bases from J, the junction kept 1 base outside the gene matches. The CDR3 DNA sequence: TGCAGCGTTCACAGGGGCTCCTACGAGCAGTACTTC. This gives the protein CSVHRGSYEQYF.

This chain joins TRBV7-9 and TRBJ1-3; no clear D. Germline V gene sequence: CDR1 SEHNR, CDR2 FQNEAQ (reference sequence). The CDR3 covers 12 residues. V gave up 1 base and J gave up 5 bases, with 3 bases separating them. CDR3 region: CASSLERNTIYF. The CDR3 region has the DNA TGTGCCAGCAGCTTAGAGCGAAACACCATATATTTT.

The chain carries TRBV7-2 and TRBJ1-2; TRBD1 matches 7 bases. In germline, CDR1 is SGHTA, CDR2 FQGNSA. CDR3 size: 14 residues. J lost 2 bases, V lost 4 bases, and 4 bases had no gene match. The CDR3 loop reads CASSSDRQNYGYTF. CDR3 nucleotide sequence: TGTGCCAGCAGCTCGGACAGGCAAAACTATGGCTACACCTTC.

This clone showed up just a few times. This chain joins TRBV6-6 and TRBJ2-2, with TRBD1 matching 9 bases. With V trimmed by 7 bases and J by 1 base, 4 bases remained unmatched. The CDR3 spans 15 residues. The germline CDR1 and CDR2 sequences are MNHNY and SVGAGI (reference sequence). The CDR3 nucleotides are TGTGCCAGCACTAACAGGGGGCAGAACACCGGGGAGCTGTTTTTT. This codes for CASTNRGQNTGELFF.